Given below is one T cell receptor beta chain in context. The sample belongs to a study of T cell changes during pregnancy in multiple sclerosis. Germline V gene lookup returns CDR1 MGHRA and CDR2 YSYEKL. Trimming took 2 bases from V and 5 from J; bases not matched to a gene: 4. This CDR3 region has 15 residues. Using immunoSEQ multiplex PCR, the repertoire was profiled, and TCRdb retains in-frame clones only, with some absent. This table holds 50,000 or so clones, about nine tenths found once. The clonotype originates from a female donor with multiple sclerosis, enrolled in a pregnancy study. Material: CD4+ T cells from peripheral blood mononuclear cells, obtained in the second trimester of pregnancy. This chain connects TRBV4-1 to TRBJ2-1, with TRBD1 identical over 9 bases. The CDR3 spells CASSQPGTGHNEQFF. In DNA, the CDR3 is TGCGCCAGCAGCCAACCTGGGACAGGGCACAATGAGCAGTTCTTC.